The clone carrying this T cell receptor (beta chain) was detected many times. The antigen remains unidentified. There are 15 residues in the CDR3. The germline V gene encodes CDR1 LNHDA and CDR2 SQIVND (reference sequence). V was trimmed by 3 bases and J by 1 base, leaving 10 bases between them. The data are from a study of metastatic and nonmetastatic thyroid tumors. In the study overall: A comparison of repertoires was made across blood and tumor or nodule tissue from malignant and benign thyroid patients.

No patient had received any treatment before thyroid surgery. Study observations and caveats: Across blood and tumor, TCR beta diversity in malignant thyroid tumors was reportedly significantly higher than in benign nodules.

Original methodology: A papillary thyroid cancer distant-metastasis classifier was built from CDR3 differences across clinicopathological groups. Via MiXCR, TCRdb re-called the PCR reads. Clone size and V and J calls follow TCRdb, not the original study. The sample carries tens of thousands of clones, 15% to 20% recorded once. The receptor's source is a male donor with papillary thyroid cancer or a benign thyroid nodule (not recorded which). Some clones in this sample may be carry-over from other donors' samples. Sequencing was performed on blood. The chain uses TRBV19 and TRBJ1-5; D is ambiguous. For the CDR3, the DNA is TGTGCCAGTAGTATCACCCTGGGCAGCAATCAGCCCCAGCATTTT. This translates into CASSITLGSNQPQHF.